What follows are 32 T cell receptor beta chains derived from one specimen sequenced in a study of radiotherapy plus CTLA-4 blockade in lung cancer. Assay used: immunoSEQ multiplex PCR; TCRdb lists only in-frame clones, some missing. The sample consists of around 110,000 clones, 85% to 90% of them appearing once. The input for sequencing was peripheral blood, taken from a patient treated with radiotherapy plus ipilimumab. The source of these receptors is a human donor with non-small cell lung cancer that progressed on radiotherapy plus ipilimumab.

The chain combines TRBV19 with TRBJ1-5, with a weak D call TRBD1 (5 bases). Germline V gene lookup returns CDR1 LNHDA and CDR2 SQIVND (reference sequence). V lost 10 bases to trimming and J lost 3 bases, with 22 bases between them. The CDR3 extends over 16 amino acids. The CDR3 region has the DNA TGTGCCACCCGAACCGGGGGGGACTCGATCAATCAGCCCCAGCATTTT. This translates into CATRTGGDSINQPQHF.

This clone was seen only a few times. The rearrangement uses TRBV29-1 and TRBJ1-4, with 7 bases matching TRBD1. There are 12 residues in the CDR3. V gave up 4 bases and J gave up 5 bases; unmatched junction bases: 1. Germline V gives CDR1 SQVTM, CDR2 ANQGSEA. For the CDR3, the DNA is TGCAGCGTTGGGACAGGAAATGAAAAACTGTTTTTT. Its translation is CSVGTGNEKLFF.

The chain uses TRBV27 and TRBJ2-1; a possible D gene is TRBD2 (6 bases). CDR1 and CDR2 from the germline V gene are MNHEY and SMNVEV (reference sequence). CDR3 length equals 16 residues. V was clipped by 11 bases and J by 0 bases, with 20 bases between them. The CDR3 sequence is CAARPLAESSYNEQFF. The CDR3 DNA follows: TGTGCCGCGAGACCTTTAGCGGAGAGCTCCTACAATGAGCAGTTCTTC.

The V gene is TRBV5-1, the J gene TRBJ2-1, with 7 nucleotides matching TRBD2. The CDR3 is 15 amino acids. Trimming removed 3 bases from V and 8 bases from J; junction bases left unmatched: 11. The germline V gene encodes CDR1 SGHRS and CDR2 YFSETQ. The CDR3 DNA reads as TGCGCCAGCAGCTCCCGGCTAGCGGCCCCCCATGAGCAGTTCTTC. It is translated as CASSSRLAAPHEQFF.

This chain connects TRBV2 to TRBJ2-6; D remains unclear. Per germline, CDR1 SNHLY and CDR2 FYNNEI. The CDR3 spans 14 residues. The ends were cut back, 11 bases at V and 3 bases at J, with 14 bases in the middle. Here the CDR3 DNA reads TGTGCCGCAGCCAAGGTGGTTGGGGCCAACGTCCTGACTTTC. It translates to CAAAKVVGANVLTF.

CDR3 DNA sequence: TGTGCCAGCATCAGAAGCGGGGACAGGTCTGAAGCTTTCTTT. Translating gives CASIRSGDRSEAFF. This rearrangement joins TRBV5-4 to TRBJ1-1; 8 bases map to TRBD1. The V gene's germline CDR1 is SGHNT and CDR2 YYREEE (reference sequence). The trim removed 6 bases at V and 6 bases at J, leaving 10 bases unmatched. The CDR3 runs to 14 residues.

V usage is TRBV25-1 and J usage is TRBJ2-3, with 11 nucleotides matching TRBD2. The CDR3 extends over 15 amino acids. Germline CDR1 and CDR2: MGHDK and SYGVNS. The V gene end was trimmed by 3 bases and the J gene end by 7 bases; junction bases not matched to a gene: 6. The CDR3 reads CASSEGLAEGYTQYF. The CDR3 nucleotides are TGTGCCAGCAGTGAGGGACTAGCGGAGGGGTATACGCAGTATTTT.

The genes are TRBV10-3 and TRBJ2-1, with 8 bases lining up with TRBD2. J lost 8 bases, V lost 3 bases, and 6 bases had no gene match. The CDR3 loop spans 14 amino acids. Germline V lookup: CDR1 ENHRY, CDR2 SYGVKD. CDR3 sequence reads: CAISDAGGKDEQFF. CDR3 bases: TGTGCCATCAGTGACGCGGGAGGAAAGGATGAGCAGTTCTTC.

The rearrangement uses TRBV7-9 and TRBJ2-5, with 9 bases matching TRBD2. Trimming took 3 bases from V and 5 from J; bases not matched to a gene: 1. Germline V lookup: CDR1 SEHNR, CDR2 FQNEAQ (reference sequence). The CDR3 has 13 residues. Written as DNA, the CDR3 is TGTGCCAGCAGCTTCGCGGGAGGGGAGACCCAGTACTTC. This sequence encodes CASSFAGGETQYF. Looking up the rest from reference TRBV7-9 and TRBJ2-5 gives the full variable domain: DTGVSQNPRHKITKRGQNVTFRCDPISEHNRLYWYRQTLGQGPEFLTYFQNEAQLEKSRLLSDRFSAERPKGSFSTLEIQRTEQGDSAMYLCASSFAGGETQYFGPGTRLLVL.

This chain links TRBV7-2 with TRBJ2-5; TRBD2 agrees at 7 bases. The CDR3 length is 17 residues. Germline V gives CDR1 SGHTA, CDR2 FQGNSA. Trimming removed 1 base from V and 5 bases from J; junction bases left unmatched: 13. The CDR3 DNA sequence: TGTGCCAGCAGCTTAGTACTAGGCGGGAGAAGTGGGGAGACCCAGTACTTC. Protein product: CASSLVLGGRSGETQYF.

The chain links TRBV30 to TRBJ1-3; D gene uncertain. Per germline, CDR1 GTSNPN and CDR2 SVGIG (reference sequence). This CDR3 comprises 14 residues. The V end was cut by 1 base, the J end by 4 bases, with 11 bases between. The DNA of the CDR3 is TGTGCCTGGAGTGCTCGTTCGGAAGGAAACACCATATATTTT. It specifies CAWSARSEGNTIYF.

This chain links TRBV10-3 with TRBJ2-7, with 12 bases that match TRBD2. V trimming: 5 bases; J trimming: 0 bases; junction bases outside the gene matches: 26. CDR1 ENHRY and CDR2 SYGVKD come from the germline V gene. This CDR3 spans 23 amino acids. The CDR3 DNA reads as TGTGCCATCAGTTCCCTCAGACAGGGCCAGACTAGCGGGAGCGAAACGAGCTCCTACGAGCAGTACTTC. Translation: CAISSLRQGQTSGSETSSYEQYF.

This chain connects TRBV14 to TRBJ2-7; D unclear. CDR3 length equals 14 residues. The V end was cut by 1 base, the J end by 3 bases, with 10 bases between. The germline gives CDR1 SGHDN, CDR2 FVKESK. The CDR3 protein is CASSQVNRVYEQYF. In DNA form, the CDR3 reads TGTGCCAGCAGCCAAGTCAATAGGGTCTACGAGCAGTACTTC.

J is TRBJ2-2 and V is TRBV29-1; possibly TRBD1 for D (6 bases). Between the trimmed V and J ends, which lost 5 bases and 4 bases, there was a span of 14 bases. The germline gives CDR1 SQVTM, CDR2 ANQGSEA. This CDR3 has 14 amino acids. In DNA, the CDR3 is TGCAGCGTTTCCCGGGACACCTCCACCGGGGAGCTGTTTTTT. Its translation: CSVSRDTSTGELFF.

This clone has only a few counts. The J gene is TRBJ2-7, the V gene TRBV14; the match to TRBD2 covers 14 bases. Looked up from germline, CDR1 is SGHDN and CDR2 is FVKESK. Trimming cost V 2 bases and J 4 bases; bases outside gene matches: 13. There are 19 residues in the CDR3. This chain's CDR3 is CASSQRGGTSGSERYEQYF. CDR3 coding DNA: TGTGCCAGCAGCCAAAGGGGCGGGACTAGCGGGAGTGAGCGATACGAGCAGTACTTC.

The rearrangement links TRBV7-9 to TRBJ1-5; 10 bases fit TRBD1. Germline V CDR1 and CDR2: SEHNR, FQNEAQ (reference sequence). Trimming at V came to 4 bases and at J to 2 bases, leaving 8 bases not matched to a gene. The CDR3 contains 17 residues. In nucleotides, the CDR3 is TGTGCCAGCAGCTCCGGGACAGGGGTTTTTGGCAATCAGCCCCAGCATTTT. Translating it yields CASSSGTGVFGNQPQHF. Complete variable domain (other parts from reference TRBV7-9 and TRBJ1-5): DTGVSQNPRHKITKRGQNVTFRCDPISEHNRLYWYRQTLGQGPEFLTYFQNEAQLEKSRLLSDRFSAERPKGSFSTLEIQRTEQGDSAMYLCASSSGTGVFGNQPQHFGDGTRLSIL.

The CDR3 bases are TGTGCCAGCAGTGTTGGAGGGCCCGACCAGCAGTACTTC. Its translation: CASSVGGPDQQYF. This chain uses TRBV6-1 with TRBJ2-7; tentatively, D is TRBD2 (6 bases). V lost 4 bases and J 8 bases, leaving 15 bases between the germline ends. The CDR3 loop spans 13 amino acids. Germline CDR1 is MNHNS and CDR2 is SASEGT.

This clone was picked up one time. The chain links TRBV29-1 to TRBJ2-2; the D gene could be TRBD1 or TRBD2 (5 bases each). Germline lookup yields CDR1 SQVTM and CDR2 ANQGSEA. V was pared by 6 bases and J by 7 bases, with 21 bases between. The CDR3 totals 15 residues. CDR3 in DNA: TGCAGCGTGGGTGAGGGACGCCCGACTGTCGGGGAGCTGTTTTTT. Translation: CSVGEGRPTVGELFF.

This clone was observed a single time. The chain carries TRBV11-3 and TRBJ2-5; 7 bases align to TRBD1. Germline V gene sequence: CDR1 SGHNT, CDR2 YENEEA. Losses at the gene ends were 5 bases for V and 4 bases for J; bases not matched to a gene: 4. This CDR3 contains 13 residues. CDR3 in amino acids: CASSRGPGETQYF. Written as DNA, the CDR3 is TGTGCCAGCAGCAGGGGGCCAGGAGAGACCCAGTACTTC.

This rearrangement joins TRBV5-1 to TRBJ2-3; 9 nucleotides match TRBD1. The junction had 11 bases not matched to a gene; V was cut back by 4 bases and J by 2 bases. The CDR3 runs 17 residues. Germline V gene lookup returns CDR1 SGHRS and CDR2 YFSETQ. In DNA form, the CDR3 reads TGCGCCAGCAGCCTGAACCCTGGACAGGGGCACACAGATACGCAGTATTTT. Encoded protein: CASSLNPGQGHTDTQYF.

The chain carries TRBV5-1 and TRBJ2-1, with D possibly TRBD2 on 6 matching bases. Per germline, CDR1 SGHRS and CDR2 YFSETQ. There are 16 residues in the CDR3. Trimming took 4 bases from V and 4 from J, leaving 18 bases between them. The CDR3 bases are TGCGCCAGCAGCCCCGGTGGAGGGGCGGTTTACAATGAGCAGTTCTTC. Translating gives CASSPGGGAVYNEQFF. The complete variable domain, with remaining parts taken from reference TRBV5-1 and TRBJ2-1, reads KAGVTQTPRYLIKTRGQQVTLSCSPISGHRSVSWYQQTPGQGLQFLFEYFSETQRNKGNFPGRFSGRQFSNSRSEMNVSTLELGDSALYLCASSPGGGAVYNEQFFGPGTRLTVL.

This clone appeared once. The V and J genes are TRBV5-4 and TRBJ1-4, with 9 bases that match TRBD1. There are 12 residues in the CDR3. V gave up 2 bases and J gave up 13 bases; unmatched junction bases: 3. Germline CDR1 reads SGHNT; CDR2 reads YYREEE (reference sequence). CDR3 residues: CASSLGQGRLFF. The CDR3 DNA reads TGTGCCAGCAGCTTAGGACAGGGGAGACTGTTTTTT.

Comment on this clone: The junction departs from the called germline gene at one end, perhaps through a read error. Other DNA sequences in the same sample also yield this CDR3. CDR3 protein: CAIQNDRGSTEAFF. DNA for the CDR3: TGTGCCATCCAAAATGACAGAGGGAGTACTGAGGCTTTCTTT. J is TRBJ1-1 and V is TRBV10-3; a weak D match, TRBD1 (5 bases). The CDR3 spans 14 residues. Germline CDR1 and CDR2: ENHRY and SYGVKD.

The table lists this clone with a count of one. The gene calls are TRBV19 and TRBJ1-2, with TRBD1 as a possible D gene (5 bases). This CDR3 is 12 amino acids long. Trimming left V 6 bases short and J 3 bases short, with 8 bases between. CDR1 is LNHDA, CDR2 SQIVND, per germline (reference sequence). The CDR3 is CASSRDHYGYTF. CDR3 bases: TGTGCCAGTAGCCGGGACCACTATGGCTACACCTTC.

V is TRBV14 and J is TRBJ2-7, with 9 bases that match TRBD2. Trimming removed 4 bases from V and 2 bases from J; junction bases left unmatched: 6. The CDR3 contains 15 residues. Germline V lookup: CDR1 SGHDN, CDR2 FVKESK. CDR3 in DNA: TGTGCCAGCAGCCCCCTGACTAGCGGTACCTACGAGCAGTACTTC. Translating gives CASSPLTSGTYEQYF.

This clone was counted a single time. The V call is TRBV6-4, the J call TRBJ1-5; no clear D. In germline, CDR1 is MRHNA, CDR2 SNTAGT. The CDR3 totals 11 residues. Between the trimmed V and J ends, which lost 7 bases and 7 bases, there was a span of 8 bases. The CDR3 DNA sequence: TGTGCCAGCACGCCTGGCCAGCCCCAGCATTTT. Its protein is CASTPGQPQHF.

The gene calls are TRBV11-3 and TRBJ2-7; 10 positions agree with TRBD2. CDR1 and CDR2 from the germline V gene are SGHNT and YENEEA. This CDR3 spans 13 amino acids. V lost 8 bases, J lost 5 bases, and 6 bases stayed unmatched. CDR3 region: CASGPGLANEQYF. CDR3 DNA: TGTGCCAGCGGTCCGGGACTAGCGAACGAGCAGTACTTC.

This clone was seen a handful of times. V is TRBV2 and J is TRBJ1-5, with D perhaps TRBD1 (6 bases). This CDR3 is built from 13 residues. With 11 bases removed from V and 6 bases from J, the gap between germline ends came to 17 bases. Germline CDR1 SNHLY, CDR2 FYNNEI. The CDR3 DNA sequence: TGTGCCTCGACGGGGGGCTTGGTTCAGCCCCAGCATTTT. Translated, it gives CASTGGLVQPQHF.

The chain carries TRBV5-1 and TRBJ1-4, with D uncertain. The CDR3 is 13 amino acids. V lost 5 bases and J lost 7, with 12 bases in between. CDR1 is SGHRS and CDR2 is YFSETQ in the germline V gene. DNA of the CDR3: TGCGCCAGCAGGACCCAAGAAGGTGAAAAACTGTTTTTT. It specifies CASRTQEGEKLFF.

This sequence joins TRBV27 and TRBJ2-3; 13 bases line up with TRBD2. This CDR3 is built from 15 residues. The germline V gene encodes CDR1 MNHEY and CDR2 SMNVEV (reference sequence). The V and J ends lost 0 bases and 8 bases, in that order; junction bases with no gene match: 2. The CDR3 sequence: CASSLSWTSGSTQYF. The CDR3 nucleotides are TGTGCCAGCAGTTTATCATGGACTAGCGGGAGTACGCAGTATTTT.

The V call is TRBV6-6, the J call TRBJ2-7; D is uncertain. The CDR3 is made up of 13 amino acids. Trimming pared 3 bases from V and 3 bases from J, leaving 9 bases between. Germline V gene sequence: CDR1 MNHNY, CDR2 SVGAGI (reference sequence). CDR3: CASSYQSDYEQYF. For the CDR3, the DNA is TGTGCCAGCAGTTATCAAAGTGACTACGAGCAGTACTTC.

The chain carries TRBV4-1 and TRBJ2-3, with 7 nucleotides matching TRBD2. The junction had 17 bases not matched to a gene; V was cut back by 3 bases and J by 5 bases. CDR1 MGHRA and CDR2 YSYEKL come from the germline V gene. CDR3 length: 18 amino acids. CDR3: CASSHQPKSAGVGDTQYF. CDR3 DNA: TGCGCCAGCAGCCACCAGCCCAAATCGGCGGGAGTAGGAGATACGCAGTATTTT.